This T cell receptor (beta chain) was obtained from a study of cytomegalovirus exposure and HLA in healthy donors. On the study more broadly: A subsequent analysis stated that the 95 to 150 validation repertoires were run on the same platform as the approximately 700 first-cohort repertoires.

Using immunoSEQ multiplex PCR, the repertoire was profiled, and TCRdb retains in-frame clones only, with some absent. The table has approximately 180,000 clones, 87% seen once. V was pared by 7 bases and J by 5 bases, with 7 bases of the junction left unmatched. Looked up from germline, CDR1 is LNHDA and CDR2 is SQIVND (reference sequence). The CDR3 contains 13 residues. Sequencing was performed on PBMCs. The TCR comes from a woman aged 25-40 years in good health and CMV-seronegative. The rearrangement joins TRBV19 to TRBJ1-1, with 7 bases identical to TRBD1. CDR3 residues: CASTKGARTEAFF. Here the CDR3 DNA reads TGTGCCAGTACAAAGGGGGCACGAACTGAAGCTTTCTTT.